The 19 T cell receptor beta chains below all came from one sample that was sequenced in a study of PD-1 blockade in classical Hodgkin lymphoma. The repertoire was sequenced with immunoSEQ multiplex PCR; TCRdb's copy has only in-frame clones and lacks some. The data contain 55,000 to 80,000 clones, around 89% of them singletons. All patients experienced relapse after autologous stem cell transplantation, and brentuximab vedotin exposure was variable. Sequenced here: peripheral blood mononuclear cells (PBMCs), sampled at baseline. These receptors were collected from a human donor with classical Hodgkin lymphoma.

This clone has only one observation. The chain combines TRBV5-1 with TRBJ1-2, with TRBD1 matching 9 bases. Germline trimming cut 2 bases from V and 3 bases from J; bases unmatched to any gene: 14. CDR1 and CDR2 from the germline V gene are SGHRS and YFSETQ. This CDR3 comprises 18 residues. The CDR3 is CASSFSLPGQGFDYGYTF. The CDR3 DNA sequence: TGCGCCAGCAGCTTTTCCCTCCCGGGACAGGGTTTCGACTATGGCTACACCTTC.

The V and J genes are TRBV11-1 and TRBJ2-6; D perhaps matches TRBD1 (5 bases). Trimming stripped 1 base from V and 4 bases from J, with 11 bases between. CDR3 length equals 16 residues. In germline, CDR1 is SGHAT, CDR2 FQDESV (reference sequence). CDR3 sequence (DNA): TGTGCCAGCAGCTTAGACCCAGGGCGGGGGGCCAACGTCCTGACTTTC. Translation gives CASSLDPGRGANVLTF.

To note about this clone: Within the sample, other DNA sequences also encode this same CDR3. This chain links TRBV7-3 with TRBJ2-1, with TRBD2 identical over 9 bases. The V gene end was trimmed by 2 bases and the J gene end by 4 bases; junction bases not matched to a gene: 0. This CDR3 has 14 amino acids. Germline V CDR1 and CDR2: SGHTA, FQGTGA. CDR3 sequence reads: CASSLLAGYNEQFF. For the CDR3, the DNA is TGTGCCAGCAGCTTACTAGCGGGATACAATGAGCAGTTCTTC.

The chain links TRBV11-2 to TRBJ2-7, with D possibly being TRBD1 or TRBD2 (6 bases each). This CDR3 spans 13 amino acids. The V gene lost 0 bases and the J gene lost 6 bases, with 9 bases spanning the gap. Germline loops: CDR1 SGHAT, CDR2 FQNNGV. The CDR3 bases are TGTGCCAGCAGCTTAGAAGGGGGGTTCGAGCAGTACTTC. Amino acids: CASSLEGGFEQYF. The entire variable domain, with the rest obtained from reference TRBV11-2 and TRBJ2-7, is as follows: EAGVAQSPRYKIIEKRQSVAFWCNPISGHATLYWYQQILGQGPKLLIQFQNNGVVDDSQLPKDRFSAERLKGVDSTLKIQPAKLEDSAVYLCASSLEGGFEQYFGPGTRLTVT.

This clone turned up a few times. V usage is TRBV30 and J usage is TRBJ1-1; D ambiguous. The CDR3 runs 13 residues. The ends were cut back, 2 bases at V and 0 bases at J, with 7 bases in the middle. Germline V CDR1 and CDR2: GTSNPN, SVGIG (reference sequence). The CDR3 sequence: CAWSKEMNTEAFF. The CDR3 bases are TGTGCCTGGAGTAAGGAGATGAACACTGAAGCTTTCTTT.

The chain employs TRBV13 and TRBJ2-5; D is undetermined. The V end was cut by 4 bases, the J end by 0 bases, with 21 bases between. The CDR3 extends over 18 amino acids. The V gene's germline CDR1 is PRHDT and CDR2 FYEKMQ (reference sequence). The CDR3 loop reads CASSSKTPLSGYQETQYF. The CDR3 bases are TGTGCCAGCAGCTCAAAAACGCCCCTGAGTGGGTACCAAGAGACCCAGTACTTC. The entire variable domain, with the rest obtained from reference TRBV13 and TRBJ2-5, is as follows: AAGVIQSPRHLIKEKRETATLKCYPIPRHDTVYWYQQGPGQDPQFLISFYEKMQSDKGSIPDRFSAQQFSDYHSELNMSSLELGDSALYFCASSSKTPLSGYQETQYFGPGTRLLVL.

The chain recombines TRBV6-6 with TRBJ2-1; 11 bases align to TRBD2. CDR1 and CDR2 (germline): MNHNY, SVGAGI (reference sequence). V gave up 6 bases and J gave up 4 bases; unmatched junction bases: 5. This CDR3 spans 15 amino acids. Here the CDR3 reads CASRLLAGGYNEQFF. The CDR3 DNA reads as TGTGCCAGCAGGCTGTTAGCGGGGGGGTACAATGAGCAGTTCTTC.

The V call is TRBV5-6, the J call TRBJ2-3; no clear D gene. The V end lost 3 bases, the J end lost 2 bases, and 1 base lay between the germline ends. The CDR3 runs to 11 residues. The V gene's germline CDR1 is SGHDT and CDR2 YYEEEE. The CDR3 sequence: CASSSTDTQYF. CDR3 nucleotides: TGTGCCAGCAGCTCCACAGATACGCAGTATTTT.

The chain carries TRBV18 and TRBJ1-1; D gene uncertain. Germline CDR1 and CDR2: KGHSH and LQKENI. The CDR3 length is 15 residues. The V gene lost 0 bases and the J gene lost 0 bases, with 8 bases spanning the gap. CDR3 in DNA: TGTGCCAGCTCACCACCGACGGGCATGAACACTGAAGCTTTCTTT. Translation: CASSPPTGMNTEAFF.

This clone was observed a handful of times. This sequence joins TRBV9 and TRBJ1-5, with D perhaps TRBD1 (5 bases). V lost 0 bases, J lost 5 bases, and 9 bases lay in between. The CDR3 is 14 residues long. Germline V gives CDR1 SGDLS, CDR2 YYNGEE. In DNA form, the CDR3 reads TGTGCCAGCAGCGTAGGAAGGGGAGATCAGCCCCAGCATTTT. Its translation: CASSVGRGDQPQHF.

This clone appeared a single time. The rearrangement uses TRBV6-1 and TRBJ1-2, with 8 bases fitting TRBD1. The CDR3 extends over 15 amino acids. Germline assignment: CDR1 MNHNS and CDR2 SASEGT. V dropped 6 bases and J dropped 1; count of bases not matched to a gene: 7. The CDR3 sequence is CASRATGEFNYGYTF. The CDR3 bases are TGTGCCAGCAGGGCGACAGGGGAATTTAACTATGGCTACACCTTC.

The chain links TRBV2 to TRBJ1-5; a weak D match, TRBD1 (5 bases). The V and J ends lost 6 bases and 1 base respectively, with 10 bases between them. The germline V gene encodes CDR1 SNHLY and CDR2 FYNNEI. This CDR3 has 14 amino acids. This CDR3 reads CASRTAYSNQPQHF. The DNA for the CDR3 is TGTGCCAGCAGGACAGCCTACAGCAATCAGCCCCAGCATTTT.

The chain is built from TRBV5-8 and TRBJ2-7; 7 bases line up with TRBD1. Germline lookup yields CDR1 SGHTS and CDR2 YDEGEE. The junction had 11 bases not matched to a gene; V was cut back by 0 bases and J by 5 bases. The CDR3 length is 16 residues. The CDR3: CASSLGTQTGVDEQYF. In DNA form, the CDR3 reads TGTGCCAGCAGCTTGGGTACCCAAACAGGGGTCGACGAGCAGTACTTC.

Only a few counts were recorded for this clone. The chain couples TRBV2 to TRBJ1-5, with D perhaps matching TRBD1 (6 bases). Looked up from germline, CDR1 is SNHLY and CDR2 is FYNNEI. The length of the CDR3 is 15 residues. With 7 bases removed from V and 2 bases from J, the gap between germline ends came to 15 bases. The DNA for the CDR3 is TGTGCCAGCACTACAGGGCCTAACGGCAATCAGCCCCAGCATTTT. Translating gives CASTTGPNGNQPQHF. The variable domain in full, with the rest retrieved from reference TRBV2 and TRBJ1-5, is EPEVTQTPSHQVTQMGQEVILRCVPISNHLYFYWYRQILGQKVEFLVSFYNNEISEKSEIFDDQFSVERPDGSNFTLKIRSTKLEDSAMYFCASTTGPNGNQPQHFGDGTRLSIL.

V is TRBV19 and J is TRBJ1-3; 9 bases map to TRBD1. J was trimmed by 2 bases and V by 4 bases; bases with no gene match: 6. Germline lookup yields CDR1 LNHDA and CDR2 SQIVND (reference sequence). The CDR3 loop spans 16 amino acids. CDR3 sequence: CASSTPRTGAGNTIYF. The DNA of the CDR3 is TGTGCCAGTAGTACCCCCCGGACAGGGGCTGGAAACACCATATATTTT.

The chain is built from TRBV20-1 and TRBJ1-4; D unresolved. Germline V gene sequence: CDR1 DFQATT, CDR2 SNEGSKA (reference sequence). The CDR3 is 11 residues long. Deletions cut 4 bases from V and 6 bases from J, with 6 bases between. CDR3 amino acids: CSAMGYEKLFF. The DNA of the CDR3 is TGCAGTGCTATGGGGTATGAAAAACTGTTTTTT.

The chain combines TRBV27 with TRBJ1-1; perhaps TRBD1 as D (6 bases). The germline V gene has CDR1 MNHEY and CDR2 SMNVEV (reference sequence). Trimming took 5 bases from V and 4 from J, leaving 14 bases between them. This CDR3 contains 14 residues. The CDR3 here is CASSANRVGTEAFF. The DNA of the CDR3 is TGTGCCAGCAGTGCCAACAGGGTGGGCACTGAAGCTTTCTTT.

J is TRBJ1-4 and V is TRBV11-2; TRBD1 is a possible D gene (5 bases). Trimming took off 5 bases at V and 2 bases at J, with 12 bases between the two ends. Germline V gene sequence: CDR1 SGHAT, CDR2 FQNNGV. This CDR3 is 15 amino acids long. The CDR3 DNA reads TGTGCCAGCAGCGGGGACTGGGGGACTAATGAAAAACTGTTTTTT. Protein sequence: CASSGDWGTNEKLFF.

As to this clone: An end of the junction does not agree with germline; a read error may underlie this. This specimen includes other DNA sequences encoding the same CDR3. This chain joins TRBV14 and TRBJ1-2, with D maybe TRBD1 (5 bases). CDR3 length equals 17 residues. CDR1 and CDR2 from the germline V gene are SGHDN and FVKESK. The CDR3 loop reads CASSPHAFRGRLYGYTF. In nucleotides, the CDR3 is TGCGCCAGCAGCCCCCACGCGTTTAGGGGACGGCTCTATGGCTACACCTTC. Drawing the rest from reference TRBV14 and TRBJ1-2, the complete variable domain is EAGVTQFPSHSVIEKGQTVTLRCDPISGHDNLYWYRRVMGKEIKFLLHFVKESKQDESGMPNNRFLAERTGGTYSTLKVQPAELEDSGVYFCASSPHAFRGRLYGYTFGSGTRLTVV.